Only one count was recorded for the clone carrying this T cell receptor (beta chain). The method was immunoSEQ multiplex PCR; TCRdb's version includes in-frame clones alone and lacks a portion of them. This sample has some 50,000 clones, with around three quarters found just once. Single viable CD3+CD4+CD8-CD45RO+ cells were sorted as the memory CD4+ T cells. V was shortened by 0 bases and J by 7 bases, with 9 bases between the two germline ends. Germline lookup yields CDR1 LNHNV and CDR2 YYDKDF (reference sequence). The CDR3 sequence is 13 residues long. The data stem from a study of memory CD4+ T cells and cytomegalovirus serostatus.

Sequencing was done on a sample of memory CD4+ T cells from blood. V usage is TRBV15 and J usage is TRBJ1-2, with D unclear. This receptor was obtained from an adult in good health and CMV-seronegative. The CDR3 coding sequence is TGTGCCACCAGCAGAGATTACGTGGGTGGCTACACCTTC. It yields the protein CATSRDYVGGYTF.